This TCR beta chain was captured in a study of blood T cell repertoires in COVID-19 (dated by TCRdb to the early 2020s). The study in broad terms: Samples from collaborators originated in the United States, Italy and Spain and spanned both the acute and convalescent phases of COVID-19. The sample metadata nearly always contained a de-identified subject ID, COVID-19 status, age in years and sex. The samples were drawn from two sources: the first 160 participants of the ongoing ImmuneRACE study, and about 1,300 subjects contributed by 6 global collaborators. A freely available public database, intended as a resource for researchers studying the immune response to SARS-CoV-2, is where the repertoires were released. Where available, HLA class I and class II types were taken from metadata supplied by the sample provider and were not determined by assay-based typing. The dataset comprised deeply sampled blood TCRbeta repertoires from subjects exposed to, actively infected with, or recovered from COVID-19. The material from the prospective study consisted of cDNA or gDNA derived from T cells, B-cell-depleted T cells, or PBMCs. Study-wide conclusions, independent of this receptor: Clinical and demographic metadata were provided uncurated, with the amount varying by source and participant.

The immunoSEQ Assay, a bias-controlled multiplex PCR, was used to amplify TCRbeta CDR3 regions from genomic DNA. As for the authors' bioinformatics: Nucleated cell counts per sample were estimated from amplification of reference gene primers within the assay. To quantify the absolute abundance of each unique TCRbeta CDR3 rearrangement, sequence reads were collapsed and filtered. Productive Simpson clonality was computed per sample as the square root of Simpson's diversity index over productive rearrangements. What TCRdb holds here is the immuneACCESS table cut down to in-frame rearrangements. Part of the clones is not present; checked against another copy, under half of the missing clones reflect an unresolved V gene, and the others are unexplained. Clone size and the V and J calls come from that table; the DNA yielded D and trimming. This sample has approximately 260,000 clones in its table, and around 90% of those were observed once. Approximately 2.3% of the sample goes to the ten largest clones.

CDR3 length: 13 amino acids, cysteine to phenylalanine. Left in the record is the CDR3 DNA by itself, 39 bases read in frame from the first base. V lost 7 bases and J lost 5 bases; the stretch between them is 9 bases long. CDR1 MGHDK and CDR2 SYGVNS were looked up in the germline V gene. About this clone: Its antigen is unknown. No quality values exist for individual bases; no much larger clone is one base distant.

In Seattle, one collaborating source enrolled patients while the infection was active and tracked those patients longitudinally over the course of disease. Collaborating institutions collected whole blood in K2EDTA tubes following their own protocols. For TCRbeta analysis, collaborator samples were shipped as frozen whole blood, as isolated PBMCs, or as DNA extracted from either sample type. This receptor was identified in a woman in her fifties or sixties with COVID-19, enrolled during active disease. Sequencing was performed on peripheral blood. This chain is built from TRBV25-1 and TRBJ1-6; no D gene call is confident. The nucleotides are TGTGCCAGCACGGGGTTTAATAATTCACCCCTCCACTTT. This encodes CASTGFNNSPLHF.